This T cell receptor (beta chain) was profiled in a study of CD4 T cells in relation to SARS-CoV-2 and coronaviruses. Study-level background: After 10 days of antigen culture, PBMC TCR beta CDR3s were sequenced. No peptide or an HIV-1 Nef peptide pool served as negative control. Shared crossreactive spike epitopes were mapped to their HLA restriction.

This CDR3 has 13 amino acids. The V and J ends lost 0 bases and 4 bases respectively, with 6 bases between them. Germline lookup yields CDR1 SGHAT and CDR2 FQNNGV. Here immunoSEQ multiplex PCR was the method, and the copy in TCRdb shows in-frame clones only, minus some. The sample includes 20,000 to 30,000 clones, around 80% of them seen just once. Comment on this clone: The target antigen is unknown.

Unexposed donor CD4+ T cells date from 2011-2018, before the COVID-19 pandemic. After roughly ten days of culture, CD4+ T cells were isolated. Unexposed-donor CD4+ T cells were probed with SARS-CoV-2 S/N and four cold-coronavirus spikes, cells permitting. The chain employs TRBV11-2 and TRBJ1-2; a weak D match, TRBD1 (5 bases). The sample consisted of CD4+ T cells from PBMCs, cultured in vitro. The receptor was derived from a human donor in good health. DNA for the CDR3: TGTGCCAGCAGCTTAGAAGGGGCCTATGGCTACACCTTC. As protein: CASSLEGAYGYTF. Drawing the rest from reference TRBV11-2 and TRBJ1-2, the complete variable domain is EAGVAQSPRYKIIEKRQSVAFWCNPISGHATLYWYQQILGQGPKLLIQFQNNGVVDDSQLPKDRFSAERLKGVDSTLKIQPAKLEDSAVYLCASSLEGAYGYTFGSGTRLTVV.